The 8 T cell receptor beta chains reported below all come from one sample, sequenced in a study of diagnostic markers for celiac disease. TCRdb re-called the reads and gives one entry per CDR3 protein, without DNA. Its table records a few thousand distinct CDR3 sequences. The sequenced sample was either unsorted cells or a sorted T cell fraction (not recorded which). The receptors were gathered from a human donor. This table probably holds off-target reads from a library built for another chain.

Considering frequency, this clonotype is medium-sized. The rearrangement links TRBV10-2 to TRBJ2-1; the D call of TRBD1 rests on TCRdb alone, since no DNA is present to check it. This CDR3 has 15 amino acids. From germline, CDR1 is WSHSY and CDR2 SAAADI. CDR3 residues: CASTSDITRRNEQFF.

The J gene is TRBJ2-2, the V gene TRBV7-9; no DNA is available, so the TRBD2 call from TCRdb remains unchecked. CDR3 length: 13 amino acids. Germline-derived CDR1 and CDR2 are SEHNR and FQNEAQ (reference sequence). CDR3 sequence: CASSLERAGELFF.

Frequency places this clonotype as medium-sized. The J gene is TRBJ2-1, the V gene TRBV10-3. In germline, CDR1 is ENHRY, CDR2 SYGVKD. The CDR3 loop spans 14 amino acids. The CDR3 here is CAIRRQITYNEQFF.

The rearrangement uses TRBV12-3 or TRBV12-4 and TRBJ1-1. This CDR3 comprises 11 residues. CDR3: CASSLGTEAFF.

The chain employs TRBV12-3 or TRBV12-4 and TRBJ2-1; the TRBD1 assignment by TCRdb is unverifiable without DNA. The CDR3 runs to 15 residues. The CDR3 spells CASSLVSGSHNEQFF.

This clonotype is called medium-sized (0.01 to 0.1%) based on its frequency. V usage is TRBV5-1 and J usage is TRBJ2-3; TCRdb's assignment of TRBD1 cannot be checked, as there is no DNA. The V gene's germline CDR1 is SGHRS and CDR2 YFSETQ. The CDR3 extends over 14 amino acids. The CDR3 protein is CASSLAHREDTQYF.

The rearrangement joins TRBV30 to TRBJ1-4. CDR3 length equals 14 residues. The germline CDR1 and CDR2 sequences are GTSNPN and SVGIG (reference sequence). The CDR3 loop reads CAWSGGGIGEKLFF.

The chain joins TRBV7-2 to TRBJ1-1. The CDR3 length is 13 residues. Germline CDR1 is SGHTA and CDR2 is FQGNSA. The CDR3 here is CASSFTWYTEAFF. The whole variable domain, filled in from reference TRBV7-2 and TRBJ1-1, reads GAGVSQSPSNKVTEKGKDVELRCDPISGHTALYWYRQSLGQGLEFLIYFQGNSAPDKSGLPSDRFSAERTGGSVSTLTIQRTQQEDSAVYLCASSFTWYTEAFFGQGTRLTVV.